The next 15 T cell receptor beta chains were all read from a single sample in a study of technical replicates of blood from a handful of donors. Assay used: immunoSEQ multiplex PCR; TCRdb lists only in-frame clones, some missing. This sample has approximately 81,000 clones, with approximately 96% found just once. The sequenced sample was T cells isolated from PBMCs. These receptor sequences come from a human donor in good health.

The chain links TRBV6-1 to TRBJ1-1, with a possible D match to TRBD1 (5 bases). The CDR3 has 14 residues. Trimming took off 6 bases at V and 7 bases at J, with 18 bases between the two ends. CDR1 is MNHNS, CDR2 SASEGT, per germline. The CDR3 sequence is CASRNQGGTFEAFF. Written as DNA, the CDR3 is TGTGCCAGCAGGAACCAGGGAGGGACGTTTGAAGCTTTCTTT.

The gene calls are TRBV5-4 and TRBJ2-1, with 8 bases matching TRBD2. Trimming removed 5 bases from V and 2 bases from J; junction bases left unmatched: 12. The CDR3 extends over 17 amino acids. Looked up from germline, CDR1 is SGHNT and CDR2 is YYREEE (reference sequence). The CDR3, as DNA: TGTGCCAGCAGGTTTGAGAGCGGGAGCCTTACCTACAATGAGCAGTTCTTC. Amino acid sequence: CASRFESGSLTYNEQFF.

V and J are TRBV5-4 and TRBJ2-7; 12 bases align to TRBD1. CDR3 length equals 15 residues. The germline CDR1 and CDR2 sequences are SGHNT and YYREEE (reference sequence). V trimming: 5 bases; J trimming: 5 bases; junction bases outside the gene matches: 8. CDR3: CASSSPGQGAHEQYF. The CDR3 coding sequence is TGTGCCAGCAGTTCACCGGGACAGGGGGCCCACGAGCAGTACTTC.

This chain joins TRBV18 and TRBJ2-2, with 7 bases matching TRBD1. This CDR3 region has 15 residues. Trimming took 4 bases from V and 1 from J; bases not matched to a gene: 3. The V gene's germline CDR1 is KGHSH and CDR2 LQKENI. The CDR3 is CASSLGQMNTGELFF. CDR3 in DNA: TGTGCCAGCTCACTGGGACAGATGAACACCGGGGAGCTGTTTTTT.

This clone was detected once. CDR3 in DNA: TGTGCCAGCAGCCACGTAGGGGGAAAGGACTACGAGCAGTACTTC. It yields the protein CASSHVGGKDYEQYF. The V and J genes are TRBV14 and TRBJ2-7; a weak D match, TRBD1 (6 bases). The length of the CDR3 is 15 residues. V was clipped by 3 bases and J by 3 bases, with 15 bases between them. The germline gives CDR1 SGHDN, CDR2 FVKESK.

CDR3 coding DNA: TGTGCCAGCAGTTCTAACCACGAGCAGTACTTC. This gives the protein CASSSNHEQYF. The chain links TRBV28 to TRBJ2-7; unclear D gene. CDR3 length: 11 amino acids. Trimming left V 4 bases short and J 5 bases short, with 6 bases between. The germline gives CDR1 MDHEN, CDR2 SYDVKM.

The chain recombines TRBV4-1 with TRBJ2-1; tentatively, D is TRBD2 (6 bases). The CDR3 length is 16 residues. Trimming pared 6 bases from V and 7 bases from J, leaving 22 bases between. Germline V gives CDR1 MGHRA, CDR2 YSYEKL. The CDR3: CASRSAGQGPTNEQFF. The CDR3 region has the DNA TGCGCCAGCAGATCTGCGGGGCAGGGCCCAACAAATGAGCAGTTCTTC.

The chain joins TRBV7-9 to TRBJ2-5; tentative D call: TRBD1 (6 bases). Germline CDR1 SEHNR, CDR2 FQNEAQ (reference sequence). Trimming took off 5 bases at V and 5 bases at J, with 18 bases between the two ends. The CDR3 totals 15 residues. The CDR3 bases are TGTGCCAGCAGCCCGGGGAACAGGGCAGGGGAGACCCAGTACTTC. Amino acids: CASSPGNRAGETQYF.

The rearrangement uses TRBV4-1 and TRBJ1-2; D perhaps matches TRBD1 (6 bases). Trimming stripped 4 bases from V and 4 bases from J, with 19 bases between. Germline V CDR1 and CDR2: MGHRA, YSYEKL. This CDR3 region has 16 residues. CDR3 protein: CASSLANGQFGYGYTF. For the CDR3, the DNA is TGCGCCAGCAGCCTAGCAAATGGACAGTTTGGCTATGGCTACACCTTC.

This sequence joins TRBV7-3 and TRBJ1-1; D is unclear. Between the trimmed V and J ends, which lost 7 bases and 3 bases, there was a span of 6 bases. The CDR3 runs 11 residues. Germline-derived CDR1 and CDR2 are SGHTA and FQGTGA. The DNA of the CDR3 is TGTGCCAGCACCTCTTACACTGAAGCTTTCTTT. Its translation: CASTSYTEAFF.

J is TRBJ1-2 and V is TRBV25-1, with unresolved D. Germline V gene data show CDR1 as MGHDK and CDR2 as SYGVNS. There are 12 residues in the CDR3. The V and J ends lost 4 bases and 7 bases respectively, with 10 bases between them. The CDR3 loop is CASSARESGYTF. The CDR3 DNA is TGTGCCAGCAGTGCAAGGGAGAGTGGCTACACCTTC.

This rearrangement joins TRBV18 to TRBJ2-7, with D possibly TRBD1 on 7 matching bases. Germline-derived CDR1 and CDR2 are KGHSH and LQKENI. V was clipped by 4 bases and J by 9 bases, with 22 bases between them. The CDR3 covers 15 residues. CDR3 DNA sequence: TGTGCCAGCTCACGGACAGCCAGGGGGGACGATGGGCAGTACTTC. This sequence encodes CASSRTARGDDGQYF.

This clone was observed once. V and J are TRBV6-5 and TRBJ2-5; TRBD1 might be the D (5 bases). Trimming took off 6 bases at V and 0 bases at J, with 11 bases between the two ends. The CDR3 has 14 residues. Germline V gene lookup returns CDR1 MNHEY and CDR2 SVGAGI. In nucleotides, the CDR3 is TGTGCCAGCAGGATGGGGCCTTACCAAGAGACCCAGTACTTC. This sequence encodes CASRMGPYQETQYF.

The chain has TRBV5-4 and TRBJ2-2, with 7 bases matching TRBD1. The CDR3 runs 16 residues. CDR1 SGHNT and CDR2 YYREEE come from the germline V gene (reference sequence). V dropped 2 bases and J dropped 4; count of bases not matched to a gene: 8. CDR3: CASSFSRGSSTGELFF. CDR3 in DNA: TGTGCCAGCAGCTTCAGCAGGGGGTCGTCCACCGGGGAGCTGTTTTTT.

V and J are TRBV11-2 and TRBJ2-1; D gene ambiguous. The V end lost 2 bases, the J end lost 4 bases, and 12 bases lay between the germline ends. The CDR3 loop spans 15 amino acids. Looked up from germline, CDR1 is SGHAT and CDR2 is FQNNGV. CDR3 in amino acids: CASSLSSDNYNEQFF. Written as DNA, the CDR3 is TGTGCCAGCAGCTTAAGCTCCGACAATTACAATGAGCAGTTCTTC.